The 17 T cell receptor beta chains presented below share a single source sample, sequenced in a study of HIV-infected patients and healthy controls. TCRdb re-derived calls from the 5' RACE reads in MiXCR, one entry per CDR3 protein. This sample has about 70,000 distinct CDR3 sequences, with around 16% found just once. The sample consisted of CD4+ T cells from blood. These receptors were taken from a human donor in good health.

This chain links TRBV7-8 with TRBJ1-3; D is ambiguous. The CDR3 consists of 16 residues. Germline V gene sequence: CDR1 SGHVS, CDR2 FQNEAQ. V lost 5 bases, J lost 0 bases, and 14 bases lay in between. The CDR3 region is CASSRGLISSGNTIYF. In DNA form, the CDR3 reads TGTGCCAGCAGCCGAGGACTGATCAGCTCTGGAAACACCATATATTTT.

This clonotype has only a few counts. The chain joins TRBV5-4 to TRBJ2-7; 9 bases map to TRBD2. The CDR3 runs to 16 residues. Germline assignment: CDR1 SGHNT and CDR2 YYREEE (reference sequence). The trim removed 4 bases at V and 7 bases at J, leaving 15 bases unmatched. The CDR3 DNA reads as TGTGCCAGCAGCCGCGGGGGGGTTGAGTGGTCGAGGGAGCAGTACTTC. Translation: CASSRGGVEWSREQYF. Full variable domain (missing parts from reference TRBV5-4 and TRBJ2-7): ETGVTQSPTHLIKTRGQQVTLRCSSQSGHNTVSWYQQALGQGPQFIFQYYREEENGRGNFPPRFSGLQFPNYSSELNVNALELDDSALYLCASSRGGVEWSREQYFGPGTRLTVT.

This clonotype was recorded at least ten times. CDR3 protein: CATSDPGQVYEQFF. DNA of the CDR3: TGTGCCACCAGTGATCCGGGACAGGTCTATGAGCAGTTCTTC. The chain combines TRBV24-1 with TRBJ2-1; 8 bases are shared with TRBD1. Germline CDR1 KGHDR, CDR2 SFDVKD. Unmatched junction bases numbered 5, after V lost 3 bases and J lost 8 bases. The length of the CDR3 is 14 residues.

The chain links TRBV19 to TRBJ1-1; 12 bases agree with TRBD1. After removal of 5 bases from V and 4 bases from J, the junction contained 8 bases not matched to a gene. CDR3 length equals 16 residues. From germline, CDR1 is LNHDA and CDR2 SQIVND (reference sequence). The CDR3, as DNA: TGTGCCAGTAGTCTCGGGACAGGGGGCATCGGCACTGAAGCTTTCTTT. Protein: CASSLGTGGIGTEAFF.

This clonotype has a count of ten or more. The junction differs from germline at one of its ends, possibly a read error. The chain is built from TRBV25-1 and TRBJ1-1; D remains unclear. This CDR3 comprises 8 residues. Germline lookup yields CDR1 MGHDK and CDR2 SYGVNS. The chain's CDR3 is CASTEAFF. The CDR3 coding sequence is TGTGCCAGCACTGAAGCTTTCTTT. The variable domain in full, completed from reference TRBV25-1 and TRBJ1-1, reads EADIYQTPRYLVIGTGKKITLECSQTMGHDKMYWYQQDPGMELHLIHYSYGVNSTEKGDLSSESTVSRIRTEHFPLTLESARPSHTSQYLCASTEAFFGQGTRLTVV.

This clonotype turned up a few times. The chain recombines TRBV19 with TRBJ1-5; D possibly corresponds to TRBD1 (5 bases). Germline values: CDR1 LNHDA, CDR2 SQIVND (reference sequence). Between the trimmed V and J ends, which lost 6 bases and 0 bases, there was a span of 18 bases. This CDR3 is built from 17 residues. For the CDR3, the DNA is TGTGCCAGTAGAGACAGCCCCTACCCGGGTAGCAATCAGCCCCAGCATTTT. It yields the protein CASRDSPYPGSNQPQHF.

In its sample, this clonotype was seen many times. The chain links TRBV4-3 to TRBJ1-4; D may be TRBD1 (5 bases). This CDR3 has 16 amino acids. With 0 bases removed from V and 4 bases from J, the gap between germline ends came to 12 bases. Germline V gene data show CDR1 as LGHNA and CDR2 as YSLEER. This chain's CDR3 is CASSQDKGRHNEKLFF. CDR3 nucleotides: TGCGCCAGCAGCCAAGATAAGGGACGGCATAATGAAAAACTGTTTTTT.

This clonotype was counted a few times. The V call is TRBV6-1, the J call TRBJ1-2, with a possible D match to TRBD1 (5 bases). V lost 2 bases, J lost 8 bases, and 9 bases lay in between. The CDR3 contains 12 residues. Germline CDR1 MNHNS, CDR2 SASEGT. This chain's CDR3 is CASSEWRDGYTF. CDR3 coding DNA: TGTGCCAGCAGTGAATGGAGGGACGGCTACACCTTC.

The rearrangement links TRBV5-5 to TRBJ2-5; a possible D gene is TRBD1 (5 bases). Germline V gene lookup returns CDR1 SGHKS and CDR2 YYEKEE (reference sequence). The length of the CDR3 is 16 residues. V was pared by 0 bases and J by 4 bases, with 16 bases between. Here the CDR3 reads CASSLVDTGPGETQYF. CDR3 DNA sequence: TGTGCCAGCAGCTTGGTGGACACCGGACCGGGAGAGACCCAGTACTTC.

This clonotype was detected only a few times. The rearrangement uses TRBV5-4 and TRBJ2-1, with 8 bases fitting TRBD2. Trimming cost V 1 base and J 10 bases; bases outside gene matches: 16. Germline assignment: CDR1 SGHNT and CDR2 YYREEE (reference sequence). The CDR3 runs 17 residues. The CDR3 DNA reads as TGTGCCAGCAGCTTGAGGTCGGGGGGGGGAGGACGACGCGAGCAGTTCTTC. Amino acid sequence: CASSLRSGGGGRREQFF.

The rearrangement links TRBV6-1 to TRBJ1-5, with D hard to call. The CDR3 totals 16 residues. CDR1 MNHNS and CDR2 SASEGT come from the germline V gene. V gave up 0 bases and J gave up 4 bases, with 13 bases separating them. In DNA, the CDR3 is TGTGCCAGCAGTGAAGCTGGAGGGTCGGGAAATCAGCCCCAGCATTTT. Translating gives CASSEAGGSGNQPQHF.

The CDR3 nucleotides read TGCGCCAGCAGCCCGGGACAGAAAAACCCTGAAGCTTTCTTT. This codes for CASSPGQKNPEAFF. V usage is TRBV5-1 and J usage is TRBJ1-1, with TRBD1 matching over 7 bases. V was clipped by 4 bases and J by 6 bases; unmatched bases: 9. This CDR3 is 14 amino acids long. Germline-derived CDR1 and CDR2 are SGHRS and YFSETQ. Using reference TRBV5-1 and TRBJ1-1 for the parts outside the CDR3, the full variable domain is KAGVTQTPRYLIKTRGQQVTLSCSPISGHRSVSWYQQTPGQGLQFLFEYFSETQRNKGNFPGRFSGRQFSNSRSEMNVSTLELGDSALYLCASSPGQKNPEAFFGQGTRLTVV.

The chain carries TRBV4-3 and TRBJ2-2, with D tentatively TRBD2 (6 bases). V lost 1 base, J lost 6 bases, and 21 bases lay in between. Germline V lookup: CDR1 LGHNA, CDR2 YSLEER. The CDR3 has 18 amino acids. CDR3 loop: CASSQGIRIGGSSGELFF. The CDR3, as DNA: TGCGCCAGCAGCCAAGGGATCAGGATCGGGGGATCTTCCGGGGAGCTGTTTTTT.

V is TRBV5-6 and J is TRBJ1-1, with a weak D call TRBD1 (6 bases). Germline values: CDR1 SGHDT, CDR2 YYEEEE. V shed 1 base and J shed 7 bases, with 14 bases lying between them. The CDR3 covers 14 residues. CDR3 in DNA: TGTGCCAGCAGCTTGATGGGACACGACATTGAAGCTTTCTTT. Amino acid sequence: CASSLMGHDIEAFF.

This chain connects TRBV30 to TRBJ2-7, with D perhaps TRBD2 (6 bases). Trimming left V 3 bases short and J 3 bases short, with 12 bases between. This CDR3 contains 13 residues. Germline CDR1 reads GTSNPN; CDR2 reads SVGIG (reference sequence). The CDR3 nucleotides read TGTGCCTGGAGACTAGCAGGCGTCTACGAGCAGTACTTC. This sequence encodes CAWRLAGVYEQYF.

The rearrangement joins TRBV7-2 to TRBJ2-4; TRBD1 matches at 8 bases. Unmatched junction bases numbered 9, after V lost 5 bases and J lost 0 bases. The length of the CDR3 is 17 residues. Per germline, CDR1 SGHTA and CDR2 FQGNSA. The CDR3 here is CASSPAPTGVAKNIQYF. As DNA, the CDR3 is TGTGCCAGCAGCCCAGCCCCGACAGGGGTAGCCAAAAACATTCAGTACTTC. The variable domain in full, with the rest retrieved from reference TRBV7-2 and TRBJ2-4, is GAGVSQSPSNKVTEKGKDVELRCDPISGHTALYWYRQSLGQGLEFLIYFQGNSAPDKSGLPSDRFSAERTGGSVSTLTIQRTQQEDSAVYLCASSPAPTGVAKNIQYFGAGTRLSVL.

This chain joins TRBV18 and TRBJ1-4, with TRBD1 matching 7 bases. The V segment lost 5 bases and the J segment 5 bases; nucleotides outside the gene matches: 8. The germline V gene encodes CDR1 KGHSH and CDR2 LQKENI. This CDR3 is built from 15 residues. The CDR3: CASSGTGAPNEKLFF. CDR3 sequence (DNA): TGTGCCAGCTCAGGCACAGGGGCCCCAAATGAAAAACTGTTTTTT.